These T cell receptor beta chains were read from a single sample in a study of molecular identifiers for immune sequencing clone quantification. TCRdb re-derived calls from the PCR reads in MiXCR, one entry per CDR3 protein. The sample has hundreds of thousands of distinct CDR3 sequences; 25% are singletons. Source material: naive CD8+ T cells from blood, with Jurkat cell RNA spiked in. The origin of the receptors is a human donor in good health. Some libraries in this study had Jurkat cell RNA spiked in. Both conserved end residues are part of each CDR3. Fields, in order: CDR3 DNA, CDR3 protein, D gene, J gene, V gene, clone size. D genes are given only for firm matches. Clone size, where shown, is once, few, many, or a class for clones that have expanded.

CDR3 DNA: TGTGCCAGTAGTAAGTACTCTAGCGGGACTAATGAGCAGTTCTTC
CDR3 protein: CASSKYSSGTNEQFF
D gene: TRBD2
J gene: TRBJ2-1
V gene: TRBV19
clone size: NA

CDR3 DNA: TGTGCCAGCAGCTTAAATCCAGCCAACTATGGCTACACCTTC
CDR3 protein: CASSLNPANYGYTF
D gene: NA
J gene: TRBJ1-2
V gene: TRBV7-2
clone size: many

CDR3 DNA: TGTGCCAGCAGCTTAGAATACGGGAACACTGAAGCTTTCTTT
CDR3 protein: CASSLEYGNTEAFF
D gene: NA
J gene: TRBJ1-1
V gene: TRBV11-2
clone size: many

CDR3 DNA: TGTGCCACCAGCAGAGAATTGTTCTACGAGCAGTACTTC
CDR3 protein: CATSRELFYEQYF
D gene: NA
J gene: TRBJ2-7
V gene: TRBV15
clone size: few

CDR3 DNA: TGTGCCGGCAGTAAGGACAGACTCTATGGCTACACCTTC
CDR3 protein: CAGSKDRLYGYTF
D gene: NA
J gene: TRBJ1-2
V gene: TRBV28
clone size: many

CDR3 DNA: TGTGCCAGCAGTACGACAGGGGAATCCTACGAGCAGTACTTC
CDR3 protein: CASSTTGESYEQYF
D gene: TRBD1
J gene: TRBJ2-7
V gene: TRBV27
clone size: NA

CDR3 DNA: TGTGCCTGGAGTTCCGGGACTACAGATACGCAGTATTTT
CDR3 protein: CAWSSGTTDTQYF
D gene: NA
J gene: TRBJ2-3
V gene: TRBV30
clone size: many

CDR3 DNA: TGCAGTGCGGGGGTAGCGGGAGCTTCCTACGAGCAGTACTTC
CDR3 protein: CSAGVAGASYEQYF
D gene: TRBD2
J gene: TRBJ2-7
V gene: TRBV20-1
clone size: few

CDR3 DNA: TGTGCCACCAGCGCCGAACCTGTGACAGGGTATAGTATCGGCACTGAAGCTTTCTTT
CDR3 protein: CATSAEPVTGYSIGTEAFF
D gene: TRBD1
J gene: TRBJ1-1
V gene: TRBV15
clone size: few

CDR3 DNA: TGTGCCAGCAGTGAAGGGGGACAGTACCAGCATTTT
CDR3 protein: CASSEGGQYQHF
D gene: TRBD1
J gene: TRBJ1-5
V gene: TRBV6-1
clone size: many

CDR3 DNA: TGTGCCAGCTGCTTGACTGGGGGTAGAAACGAGCAGTACTTC
CDR3 protein: CASCLTGGRNEQYF
D gene: NA
J gene: TRBJ2-7
V gene: TRBV2
clone size: NA

CDR3 DNA: TGTGCCAGTAGTATGGTAGGGGTGGGCAATCAGCCCCAGCATTTT
CDR3 protein: CASSMVGVGNQPQHF
D gene: NA
J gene: TRBJ1-5
V gene: TRBV19
clone size: few

CDR3 DNA: TGTGCCAGCAGCGAGGTAGCAGGCTCCTACGAGCAGTACTTC
CDR3 protein: CASSEVAGSYEQYF
D gene: NA
J gene: TRBJ2-7
V gene: TRBV9
clone size: NA

CDR3 DNA: TGTGCCAGCAGCGTAGGAGGCAGGGCACAAGAGACCCAGTACTTC
CDR3 protein: CASSVGGRAQETQYF
D gene: NA
J gene: TRBJ2-5
V gene: TRBV9
clone size: NA

CDR3 DNA: TGTGCCAGCAGCGCGGGACACAGCAATCAGCCCCAGCATTTT
CDR3 protein: CASSAGHSNQPQHF
D gene: NA
J gene: TRBJ1-5
V gene: TRBV7-9
clone size: few

CDR3 DNA: TGTGCCAGCAGACACAGCCTCGGGGTAGCCTACGAGCAGTACTTC
CDR3 protein: CASRHSLGVAYEQYF
D gene: NA
J gene: TRBJ2-7
V gene: TRBV2
clone size: NA

CDR3 DNA: TGTGCCAGCAGTTACTACTCTGGGAACACTGAAGCTTTCTTT
CDR3 protein: CASSYYSGNTEAFF
D gene: NA
J gene: TRBJ1-1
V gene: TRBV6-2/TRBV6-3
clone size: many

CDR3 DNA: TGTGCCAGCAGTTCCCCCCGACAGAATTCACCCCTCCACTTT
CDR3 protein: CASSSPRQNSPLHF
D gene: NA
J gene: TRBJ1-6
V gene: TRBV27
clone size: NA

CDR3 DNA: TGTGCCAGCAGCAACGGACTAGTTCTGTTCTTC
CDR3 protein: CASSNGLVLFF
D gene: TRBD2
J gene: TRBJ2-1
V gene: TRBV7-2
clone size: many

CDR3 DNA: TGTGCCAGCAGTCCTACATCCTCCCCCGCCTACGAGCAGTACTTC
CDR3 protein: CASSPTSSPAYEQYF
D gene: NA
J gene: TRBJ2-7
V gene: TRBV6-5
clone size: few

CDR3 DNA: TGTGCCAGCAGTGACCCCAGCGGAGACGCTAGGAATGAGCAGTTCTTC
CDR3 protein: CASSDPSGDARNEQFF
D gene: NA
J gene: TRBJ2-1
V gene: TRBV2
clone size: few

CDR3 DNA: TGTGCCAGCAGTTTAGGACCTCCAGGGGTCCAAGAGACCCAGTACTTC
CDR3 protein: CASSLGPPGVQETQYF
D gene: NA
J gene: TRBJ2-5
V gene: TRBV12-3/TRBV12-4
clone size: NA

CDR3 DNA: TGTGCCAGCAGTACGTCTGCGGATACGCAGTATTTT
CDR3 protein: CASSTSADTQYF
D gene: NA
J gene: TRBJ2-3
V gene: TRBV6-6
clone size: many

CDR3 DNA: TGTGCCAGCAGCTCATGGACAGGGGAAGATACGCAGTATTTT
CDR3 protein: CASSSWTGEDTQYF
D gene: TRBD1
J gene: TRBJ2-3
V gene: TRBV7-9
clone size: many

CDR3 DNA: TGTGCCAGCAAATGGTCAGGGACTGAAGCTTTCTTT
CDR3 protein: CASKWSGTEAFF
D gene: NA
J gene: TRBJ1-1
V gene: TRBV12-3/TRBV12-4
clone size: many

CDR3 DNA: TGTGCCAGCTCACCGGTCGGGGGGCCGGACACTGAAGCTTTCTTT
CDR3 protein: CASSPVGGPDTEAFF
D gene: NA
J gene: TRBJ1-1
V gene: TRBV18
clone size: many

CDR3 DNA: TGCGCCAGCAGCCAAGATTGGGGGAGGGGGATCAATCAGCCCCAGCATTTT
CDR3 protein: CASSQDWGRGINQPQHF
D gene: NA
J gene: TRBJ1-5
V gene: TRBV4-3
clone size: NA

CDR3 DNA: TGCGCCAGCAGCCAAGCGCAGGGGATAGACACTGAAGCTTTCTTT
CDR3 protein: CASSQAQGIDTEAFF
D gene: NA
J gene: TRBJ1-1
V gene: TRBV4-1
clone size: many

CDR3 DNA: TGTGCCAGCAAGACAGCGATAAATGAGCAGTTCTTC
CDR3 protein: CASKTAINEQFF
D gene: NA
J gene: TRBJ2-1
V gene: TRBV7-9
clone size: few

CDR3 DNA: TGTGCCTGGAGAAACGGTCCACCAGATACGCAGTATTTT
CDR3 protein: CAWRNGPPDTQYF
D gene: NA
J gene: TRBJ2-3
V gene: TRBV30
clone size: NA

CDR3 DNA: TGCGCCAGCAGCCGAGGAGTTAAAGGGAACTATGGCTACACCTTC
CDR3 protein: CASSRGVKGNYGYTF
D gene: NA
J gene: TRBJ1-2
V gene: TRBV4-1
clone size: NA

CDR3 DNA: TGTGCCTGGAGTGTGCGGGACAGGGCTTCTCTTAGCAATCAGCCCCAGCATTTT
CDR3 protein: CAWSVRDRASLSNQPQHF
D gene: TRBD1
J gene: TRBJ1-5
V gene: TRBV30
clone size: NA

CDR3 DNA: TGTGCCAGCAGTTTAACCCCCTCCGCGTTGGAACTGTTTTTT
CDR3 protein: CASSLTPSALELFF
D gene: NA
J gene: TRBJ1-4
V gene: TRBV27
clone size: few

CDR3 DNA: TGTGCCAGCAGCCAAGATCAGGGGAAGGGGCCAGGGATAAGAGATACGCAGTATTTT
CDR3 protein: CASSQDQGKGPGIRDTQYF
D gene: NA
J gene: TRBJ2-3
V gene: TRBV3-1
clone size: few

CDR3 DNA: TGTGCCAGCAGTCACTATGGGGTGAATCAGCCCCAGCATTTT
CDR3 protein: CASSHYGVNQPQHF
D gene: NA
J gene: TRBJ1-5
V gene: TRBV27
clone size: few

CDR3 DNA: TGTGCCAGCAGCAAGCAGGGGGCCCTTATAGCGCAGTATTTT
CDR3 protein: CASSKQGALIAQYF
D gene: TRBD1
J gene: TRBJ2-3
V gene: TRBV27
clone size: many

CDR3 DNA: TGTGCCAGCAGTTTAACTAGGTTGGGGGGCGGCCAGCCCCAGCATTTT
CDR3 protein: CASSLTRLGGGQPQHF
D gene: NA
J gene: TRBJ1-5
V gene: TRBV12-3/TRBV12-4
clone size: many

CDR3 DNA: TGTGCCAGCAGCGTAGTTTCCACCTCCTACAATGAGCAGTTCTTC
CDR3 protein: CASSVVSTSYNEQFF
D gene: NA
J gene: TRBJ2-1
V gene: TRBV9
clone size: few

CDR3 DNA: TGTGCCAGCAGCACCGGACGGAGCCACGAGCAGTACTTC
CDR3 protein: CASSTGRSHEQYF
D gene: NA
J gene: TRBJ2-7
V gene: TRBV7-6
clone size: NA

CDR3 DNA: TGTGCCACCACCGACCTGACTAGCGGGTCCCCAGATACGCAGTATTTT
CDR3 protein: CATTDLTSGSPDTQYF
D gene: TRBD2
J gene: TRBJ2-3
V gene: TRBV19
clone size: few

CDR3 DNA: TGTGCCATCGGTGGACAAAGCTCCTACAATGAGCAGTTCTTC
CDR3 protein: CAIGGQSSYNEQFF
D gene: NA
J gene: TRBJ2-1
V gene: TRBV10-3
clone size: NA

CDR3 DNA: TGTGCCAGCAGCGTAGATGGGGGGGCGAATGAAGCTTTCTTT
CDR3 protein: CASSVDGGANEAFF
D gene: NA
J gene: TRBJ1-1
V gene: TRBV9
clone size: NA

CDR3 DNA: TGCAGCGTTGCAGATCACAGCGGGAGGTCGGCAGATACGCAGTATTTT
CDR3 protein: CSVADHSGRSADTQYF
D gene: TRBD2
J gene: TRBJ2-3
V gene: TRBV29-1
clone size: NA

CDR3 DNA: TGCAGTGCTGTCATTTCAGGATCCTACAATGAGCAGTTCTTC
CDR3 protein: CSAVISGSYNEQFF
D gene: NA
J gene: TRBJ2-1
V gene: TRBV20-1
clone size: few

CDR3 DNA: TGTGCCAGCAGCGGTGGTAGCAGAAATGAAAAACTGTTTTTT
CDR3 protein: CASSGGSRNEKLFF
D gene: NA
J gene: TRBJ1-4
V gene: TRBV7-9
clone size: many

CDR3 DNA: TGTGCCTGGAGTGTACCCCAGGGGCATTACAAGCAGTACTTC
CDR3 protein: CAWSVPQGHYKQYF
D gene: NA
J gene: TRBJ2-7
V gene: TRBV30
clone size: NA

CDR3 DNA: TGTGCCAGCAGCCCTGAGGCTGGCGGGCCCCAGGAGACCCAGTACTTC
CDR3 protein: CASSPEAGGPQETQYF
D gene: NA
J gene: TRBJ2-5
V gene: TRBV11-2
clone size: NA

CDR3 DNA: TGTGCCAGCAGCTTCTCTAGCGGGGGCACCGGGGAGCTGTTTTTT
CDR3 protein: CASSFSSGGTGELFF
D gene: TRBD2
J gene: TRBJ2-2
V gene: TRBV7-9
clone size: NA

CDR3 DNA: TGTGCCAGCAGCGTCTCAGGACAGGGAGGGATGGATACGCAGTATTTT
CDR3 protein: CASSVSGQGGMDTQYF
D gene: NA
J gene: TRBJ2-3
V gene: TRBV7-9
clone size: many

CDR3 DNA: TGTGCCAGCAGCTTAGCGGGTGATTGGGTCTACAATGAGCAGTTCTTC
CDR3 protein: CASSLAGDWVYNEQFF
D gene: NA
J gene: TRBJ2-1
V gene: TRBV7-9
clone size: few

CDR3 DNA: TGCAGCGTTGAGCGCAGCTCTCCCAGAGGGGCATATGAAGCTTTCTTT
CDR3 protein: CSVERSSPRGAYEAFF
D gene: NA
J gene: TRBJ1-1
V gene: TRBV29-1
clone size: many

CDR3 DNA: TGCGCCAGCAGCCAAGATAGGCAGGGGATATTCGGCAATCAGCCCCAGCATTTT
CDR3 protein: CASSQDRQGIFGNQPQHF
D gene: NA
J gene: TRBJ1-5
V gene: TRBV4-3
clone size: few

CDR3 DNA: TGCGCCAGCAGCCCACGGGACAGGGAGTACGAGCAGTACTTC
CDR3 protein: CASSPRDREYEQYF
D gene: TRBD1
J gene: TRBJ2-7
V gene: TRBV5-1
clone size: NA

CDR3 DNA: TGTGCCAGCAGCCAATTCGGAGAGACCCAGTACTTC
CDR3 protein: CASSQFGETQYF
D gene: NA
J gene: TRBJ2-5
V gene: TRBV3-1
clone size: NA

CDR3 DNA: TGTGCCACCAGTGCGTTTGCGGGAGGGCCCCAAGAGACCCAGTACTTC
CDR3 protein: CATSAFAGGPQETQYF
D gene: TRBD2
J gene: TRBJ2-5
V gene: TRBV24-1
clone size: NA

CDR3 DNA: TGTGCCAGCAGCGAACCATATACCCTGACAGGGAGCCTAGATACGCAGTATTTT
CDR3 protein: CASSEPYTLTGSLDTQYF
D gene: TRBD1
J gene: TRBJ2-3
V gene: TRBV12-3/TRBV12-4
clone size: NA

CDR3 DNA: TGCGCCAGCAGCCAAGATCCCGGGGTTCGGACTTTTAATGAAAAACTGTTTTTT
CDR3 protein: CASSQDPGVRTFNEKLFF
D gene: NA
J gene: TRBJ1-4
V gene: TRBV4-3
clone size: few